This TCR beta chain was recovered during a study of shared clonotypes between healthy human individuals. It was CD45RO-negative cells, positively selected for CCR7, that made up naive CD8 cells, with terminally differentiated effector memory CD45RA+ cells excluded. This clone was seen a handful of times. Sequencing used immunoSEQ multiplex PCR; TCRdb keeps in-frame clones, though not all of them. This repertoire shows hundreds of thousands of clones, approximately 96% found once; its top ten account for 0.11%. Germline V gene lookup returns CDR1 SGHVS and CDR2 FQNEAQ. With 5 bases clipped from V and 3 bases from J, the junction kept 11 bases outside the gene matches. CDR3 size: 16 residues.

The V gene is TRBV7-8, the J gene TRBJ1-1, with 8 positions matching TRBD1. This clonotype originated in a woman aged 25-40 years in good health. The sequenced sample consisted of naive CD8+ T cells sorted from blood. This CDR3 reads CASSHGQGRRDTEAFF. In DNA, the CDR3 is TGTGCCAGCAGCCACGGACAGGGCCGGAGGGACACTGAAGCTTTCTTT.